The clone carrying this T cell receptor (beta chain) was seen once. As yet, its antigen is unknown. The data originate from a study of T-cell reconstitution after alpha-beta-depleted transplantation in children. Whole-study results and caveats: The main origin of T-cell counts and diversity one year after transplant was newly produced T cells. Some patients' high day-60 TCRbeta diversity was attributed to recipient cells surviving conditioning. The origin of alpha-beta T cells about two months after transplant was reportedly several hundred expanded graft clones.

As it was prepared, the TCRbeta library received unique molecular identifiers. TCRdb re-called the PCR reads with MiXCR, one entry per CDR3 protein. In the table there are a few hundred thousand distinct CDR3 sequences, approximately 30% of which are singletons. Germline assignment: CDR1 GTSNPN and CDR2 SVGIG (reference sequence). The CDR3 is 16 amino acids. Specimen: PBMCs, collected before TCRalphabeta/CD19-depleted stem cell transplant. The TCR sequence derives from a boy younger than two with Wiskott-Aldrich syndrome, due to receive a stem cell transplant. The V call is TRBV30, the J call TRBJ1-1; TRBD1 might be the D (6 bases). The CDR3 loop is CAVGEQGEGMNTEAFF. DNA for the CDR3: TGTGCGGTGGGTGAACAGGGAGAGGGGATGAACACTGAAGCTTTCTTT.